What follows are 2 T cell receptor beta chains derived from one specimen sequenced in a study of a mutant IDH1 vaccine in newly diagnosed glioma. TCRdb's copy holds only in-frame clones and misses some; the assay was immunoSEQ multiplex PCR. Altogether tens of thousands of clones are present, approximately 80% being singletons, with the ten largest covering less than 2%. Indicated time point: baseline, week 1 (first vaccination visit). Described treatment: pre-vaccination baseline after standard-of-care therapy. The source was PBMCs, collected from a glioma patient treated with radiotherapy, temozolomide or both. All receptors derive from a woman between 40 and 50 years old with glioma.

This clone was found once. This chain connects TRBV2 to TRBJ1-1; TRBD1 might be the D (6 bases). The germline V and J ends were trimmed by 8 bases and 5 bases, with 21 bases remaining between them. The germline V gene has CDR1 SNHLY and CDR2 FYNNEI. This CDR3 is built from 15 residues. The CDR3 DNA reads TGTGCCAGCCGGGTGGTGGGGGCCTGGGGAACTGAAGCTTTCTTT. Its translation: CASRVVGAWGTEAFF.

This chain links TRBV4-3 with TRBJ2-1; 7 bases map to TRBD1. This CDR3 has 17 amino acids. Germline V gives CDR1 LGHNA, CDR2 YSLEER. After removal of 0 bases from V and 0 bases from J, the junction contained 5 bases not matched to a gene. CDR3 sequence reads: CASSQDGDSSSYNEQFF. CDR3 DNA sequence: TGCGCCAGCAGCCAAGATGGGGACAGTAGCTCCTACAATGAGCAGTTCTTC.